The entry that follows covers one T cell receptor (beta chain) sequence. Its antigen is not known. The CDR3 sequence is 14 residues long. V shed 3 bases and J shed 5 bases, with 13 bases lying between them. Per the germline V gene, CDR1 is KGHSH and CDR2 is LQKENI. These data belong to a study of beta chain features in type 1 diabetes. Turning to the study itself: Researchers looked at approximately 110,000,000 sorted cells across all samples.

Study-level results: PCR could preferentially amplify shorter templates, alike in patients and controls. TCRB CDR3s from Type 1 diabetes patients were moderately but significantly shorter in all four CD4+ subsets.

Sorting based on CD45RO/CCR7/CD25/CD127/CD95/CD27 separated CD4+ naive, central memory, regulatory and stem cell-like memory cells. The entirety of the isolated RNA underwent reverse transcription, so expressed TCRB transcripts were sequenced. Some clones are missing from TCRdb's copy, which holds only in-frame ones; the method was immunoSEQ multiplex PCR. The data show some 350,000 clones, with about 13% seen just once and about 0.016% held by the top ten. This chain joins TRBV18 and TRBJ2-5; D perhaps matches TRBD1 (5 bases). The material sequenced was naive CD4+ T cells from blood. The clonotype was recovered from a woman between 18 and 29 years old with type 1 diabetes. The chain's CDR3 is CASSPPGFRETQYF. The DNA for the CDR3 is TGTGCCAGCTCACCCCCAGGGTTTCGGGAGACCCAGTACTTC.